These T cell receptor beta chains were read from a single sample in a study of OX40 agonist ivuxolimab in advanced cancers. Some clones are missing from TCRdb's copy, which holds only in-frame ones; the method was immunoSEQ multiplex PCR. The sample carries approximately 41,000 clones, around 92% recorded once. Specimen: CD4+ or CD8+ T cells sorted from blood, collected in a trial of the OX40 agonist ivuxolimab. The receptors here all came from an adult with an advanced solid tumor such as melanoma, head and neck, liver or kidney cancer. CDR3s include the opening cysteine and the closing phenylalanine or tryptophan. Fields, in order: D gene, V gene, J gene, clone size, CDR3 DNA, CDR3 protein. D genes are given only for firm matches. The size of a clone is reported for some rows only, either as once, few or many, or as a class for expanded clones.

d_call: TRBD1; v_call: TRBV10-3; j_call: TRBJ1-3; clone_size: once; cdr3_nt: TGTGCCACCACGGGACAGGGGGAATCTGGAAACACCATATATTTT; cdr3_aa: CATTGQGESGNTIYF
d_call: TRBD1; v_call: TRBV5-1; j_call: TRBJ2-3; clone_size: NA; cdr3_nt: TGCGCCAGCAGCTCAGGGGGTAGCACAGATACGCAGTATTTT; cdr3_aa: CASSSGGSTDTQYF
d_call: NA; v_call: TRBV6-5; j_call: TRBJ2-7; clone_size: once; cdr3_nt: TGTGCCAGCCAAGACAGAGCCTACGAGCAGTACTTC; cdr3_aa: CASQDRAYEQYF
d_call: TRBD1; v_call: TRBV12-5; j_call: TRBJ2-3; clone_size: NA; cdr3_nt: TGTGCTAGTGTCTCCCCCGGACAGGGCGGGGGCACAGATACGCAGTATTTT; cdr3_aa: CASVSPGQGGGTDTQYF
d_call: NA; v_call: TRBV5-6; j_call: TRBJ2-1; clone_size: NA; cdr3_nt: TGTGCCAGCAGGAGTCCCGGCGCCTCCTACAATGAGCAGTTCTTC; cdr3_aa: CASRSPGASYNEQFF
d_call: TRBD1; v_call: TRBV7-2; j_call: TRBJ1-2; clone_size: NA; cdr3_nt: TGTGCCAGCAGCTTAGGGACAGGGGGCGCCGGCTATGGCTACACCTTC; cdr3_aa: CASSLGTGGAGYGYTF
d_call: NA; v_call: TRBV5-1; j_call: TRBJ2-2; clone_size: NA; cdr3_nt: TGCGCCAGCAGCTCGACGGTTTCGAACACCGGGGAGCTGTTTTTT; cdr3_aa: CASSSTVSNTGELFF
d_call: TRBD2; v_call: TRBV9; j_call: TRBJ2-2; clone_size: NA; cdr3_nt: TGTGCCAGCAGCGTAGGGGGAGGGGCCATCGGGGAGCTGTTTTTT; cdr3_aa: CASSVGGGAIGELFF
d_call: NA; v_call: TRBV5-1; j_call: TRBJ2-3; clone_size: NA; cdr3_nt: TGCGCCAGCAGTAGGGCGCGGAGCACAGATACGCAGTATTTT; cdr3_aa: CASSRARSTDTQYF
d_call: TRBD2; v_call: TRBV10-1; j_call: TRBJ2-3; clone_size: NA; cdr3_nt: TGCGCCAGAAGGTGGGGGGGTGCTGGCACAGATACGCAGTATTTT; cdr3_aa: CARRWGGAGTDTQYF
d_call: TRBD1; v_call: TRBV11-3; j_call: TRBJ1-6; clone_size: few; cdr3_nt: TGTGCCAGCAGCCGTGGACAGGGAAATTCACCCCTCCACTTT; cdr3_aa: CASSRGQGNSPLHF
d_call: NA; v_call: TRBV20-1; j_call: TRBJ2-1; clone_size: once; cdr3_nt: TGCAGTGCTCTGACTACCAAGCAGTTCTTC; cdr3_aa: CSALTTKQFF
d_call: NA; v_call: TRBV2; j_call: TRBJ1-5; clone_size: NA; cdr3_nt: TGTGCCAGTCAGGGTGATGGCAATCAGCCCCAGCATTTT; cdr3_aa: CASQGDGNQPQHF
d_call: NA; v_call: TRBV7-2; j_call: TRBJ1-6; clone_size: NA; cdr3_nt: TGTGCCAGCAGCTTAGGGGGGGGCACAGGTTCACCCCTCCACTTT; cdr3_aa: CASSLGGGTGSPLHF
d_call: TRBD1; v_call: TRBV6-5; j_call: TRBJ1-2; clone_size: once; cdr3_nt: TGTGCCAGCAGTAGGACAGGGTTTTACGGCTACACCTTC; cdr3_aa: CASSRTGFYGYTF
d_call: TRBD1; v_call: TRBV27; j_call: TRBJ2-2; clone_size: NA; cdr3_nt: TGTGCCAGCAGGCTTAACCGGGACAGGGAGATCGAGGCGGGCGGGGAGCTGTTTTTT; cdr3_aa: CASRLNRDREIEAGGELFF